Listed here is a single TCR beta chain. The antigen is not known. This record comes from a study of T cells in Graves' hyperthyroidism and ophthalmopathy. Among the patients, aged 18 to 65, hyperthyroidism was newly diagnosed and had lasted under 2 months. When hyperthyroidism was first diagnosed, the blood sample was taken, preceding any ophthalmopathy symptoms. Study-level findings and limits: Peripheral blood also featured most of the thyroid clonotypes expanded above 0.001.

V was clipped by 11 bases and J by 3 bases; unmatched bases: 4. Germline V gives CDR1 ENHRY, CDR2 SYGVKD. This CDR3 region has 13 residues. The TCR beta CDR3 regions underwent amplification using RNA transcripts as the source. First-round RT-PCR of the TCR CDR3 relied on the HTBI primer set. Each CDR3 protein gets one entry after TCRdb re-called the multiplex PCR reads with MiXCR. The data hold around 700,000 distinct CDR3 sequences, with roughly a sixth observed a single time. This rearrangement joins TRBV10-3 to TRBJ2-2; 9 positions agree with TRBD1. This TCR was sampled from a woman in her forties or fifties with Graves' hyperthyroidism that later progressed to Graves' ophthalmopathy. Sequenced material: blood. The CDR3 spells CASQGADTGELFF. DNA of the CDR3: TGTGCCTCACAGGGGGCGGACACCGGGGAGCTGTTTTTT.